This TCR beta chain was captured in a study of TIL therapy for anti-PD-1-resistant metastatic lung cancer (dated by TCRdb to the early 2020s). As for the study more broadly: Among the enrolled patients, the median age was roughly 54 years (range roughly 35-75), and the median tumor PD-L1 proportion score was roughly 6%. T cell receptor beta sequencing of tumor and peripheral blood served to follow clonotypes across the tumor, the expanded TIL product, and serial blood samples. Most of the cohort had lung adenocarcinoma, including a few EGFR-mutant tumors and two ALK-rearranged tumors, and half of the patients were either current or former smokers. Across the cohort, whole-exome sequencing showed a median non-synonymous tumor mutation burden of more than 1.3 mutations per megabase.

In the paper's terms, the time point label means: pre-treatment sample, taken before nivolumab and TIL therapy. Excised metastases, mostly pleural nodules or supraclavicular lymph nodes, were used as baseline tumor samples and were taken from the same resection from which TIL were grown. Tumors were harvested before any PD-1/PD-L1 blockade; patients then received nivolumab, and those progressing received lymphodepletion, expanded TIL infusion and IL-2. A phase I trial run at two centers enrolled adults with stage 4 NSCLC between late 2017 and 2020. The samples were obtained from a phase I trial that was single-arm and open-label and tested tumor-infiltrating lymphocyte therapy combined with nivolumab in advanced non-small cell lung cancer. Portions of each resected tumor were snap-frozen in liquid nitrogen and stored at -80 °C. Tumor regions of interest were selected on H&E sections using laser-capture macrodissection, ground into roughly 14 mg aliquots, and extracted using Qiagen Allprep kits.

Points on this clone: Its antigen is not yet known. The record has no base qualities; no much larger clone is one base away.

Findings and caveats that apply to the study as a whole: Higher clonality and lower diversity were observed in expanded TIL cultures than in baseline intratumoral T cells (median clonality approximately 6% vs 31%, p < 0.0001). The cohort was highly selected, including more treatment-naive, never-smoker and oncogene-addicted patients than is typical, which limits generalizability. The study protocol defined all tumor marker inferences as exploratory. TIL culture showed high clonal turnover, with many enriched product clones undetected in the baseline tumor, suggesting clonal contraction rather than faithful expansion.

TCR beta CDR3 regions were amplified from genomic DNA with the immunoSEQ v3 hsTCRB kit using bias-controlled multiplex PCR. An Illumina NextSeq 500 was used to sequence the TCR libraries, reaching 2 million or so read pairs at survey level or roughly 4.5-6.5 million at deep level. On the study's bioinformatics: V, D and J genes were assigned, non-productive sequences were removed, and clonality was reported by immunoSEQ Analyzer software. Repertoires were compared using productive Simpson clonality and Morisita overlap index of productive TRB rearrangements between infused TIL and blood. TCRdb retrieved this table from immuneACCESS and kept in-frame rearrangements only. Not all clones are present; in checked studies, unresolved V genes account for under half, and no reason is known for the remainder. V, J and clone size are those of that table, while D and trimming were read from the DNA. The sample has 95,000 or so clones on record, about 71% of them singletons. The biggest ten clones account for 9.5% to 12% of the sample.

The material sequenced was tumor tissue, taken at baseline. This TCR was sampled from a person aged 30 to 80 with non-small cell lung cancer.

The CDR3 protein: CASSPPGARMNTEAFF. The DNA is as follows: TGTGCCAGCAGCCCCCCGGGGGCTCGGATGAACACTGAAGCTTTCTTT. The chain is made from TRBV7-2 and TRBJ1-1; TRBD1 is a weak D gene call, 6 bases matching. V is reduced by 5 bases and J by 0 bases, leaving a spacing of 16 bases between them. CDR1 and CDR2 (SGHTA, FQGNSA) derive from the germline V gene. The CDR3 runs 16 residues from the cysteine to the phenylalanine. Only CDR3 DNA is held: 48 bases, read in frame from base 1.